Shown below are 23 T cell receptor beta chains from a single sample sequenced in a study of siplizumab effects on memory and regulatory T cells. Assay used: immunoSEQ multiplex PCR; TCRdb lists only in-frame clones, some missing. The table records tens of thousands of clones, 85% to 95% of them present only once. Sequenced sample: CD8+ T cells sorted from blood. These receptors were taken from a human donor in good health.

The CDR3 is CASSQTSGSSHEQYF. DNA of the CDR3: TGCGCCAGCAGCCAGACTAGCGGGAGTTCCCACGAGCAGTACTTC. This chain connects TRBV4-1 to TRBJ2-7; 12 bases fit TRBD2. Looked up from germline, CDR1 is MGHRA and CDR2 is YSYEKL. CDR3 length equals 15 residues. V was pared by 3 bases and J by 5 bases, with 5 bases of the junction left unmatched.

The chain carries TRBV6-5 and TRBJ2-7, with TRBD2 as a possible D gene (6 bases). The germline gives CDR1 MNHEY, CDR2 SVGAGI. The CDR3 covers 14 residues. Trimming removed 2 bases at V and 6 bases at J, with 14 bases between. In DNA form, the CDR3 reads TGTGCCAGCAGTTACGGGGGGAATGAGGGCGAGCAGTACTTC. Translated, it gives CASSYGGNEGEQYF.

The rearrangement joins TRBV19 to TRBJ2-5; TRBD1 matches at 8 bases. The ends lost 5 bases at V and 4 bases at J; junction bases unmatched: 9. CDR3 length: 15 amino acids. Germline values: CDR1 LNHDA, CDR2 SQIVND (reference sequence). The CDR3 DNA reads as TGTGCCAGTAGTGGACAGGGTATAATGGGAGAGACCCAGTACTTC. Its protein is CASSGQGIMGETQYF.

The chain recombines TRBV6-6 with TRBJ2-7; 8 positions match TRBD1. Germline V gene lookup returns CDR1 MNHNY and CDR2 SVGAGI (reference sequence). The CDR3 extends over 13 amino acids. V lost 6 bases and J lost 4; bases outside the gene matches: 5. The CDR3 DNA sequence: TGTGCCAGCAGGTACAGGGGGACTTACGAGCAGTACTTC. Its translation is CASRYRGTYEQYF.

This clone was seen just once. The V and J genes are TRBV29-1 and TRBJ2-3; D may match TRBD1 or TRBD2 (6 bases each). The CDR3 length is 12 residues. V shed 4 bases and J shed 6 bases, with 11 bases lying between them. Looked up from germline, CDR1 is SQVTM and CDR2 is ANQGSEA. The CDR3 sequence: CSVVGGPDTQYF. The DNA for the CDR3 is TGCAGCGTTGTCGGGGGCCCGGATACGCAGTATTTT.

CDR3 loop: CASSQEGLADTGELFF. CDR3 bases: TGTGCCAGCAGCCAAGAGGGACTAGCGGACACCGGGGAGCTGTTTTTT. The chain links TRBV4-2 to TRBJ2-2; 11 nucleotides line up with TRBD2. This CDR3 comprises 16 residues. The V segment lost 0 bases and the J segment 3 bases; nucleotides outside the gene matches: 0. The germline V gene has CDR1 LGHNA and CDR2 YNFKEQ.

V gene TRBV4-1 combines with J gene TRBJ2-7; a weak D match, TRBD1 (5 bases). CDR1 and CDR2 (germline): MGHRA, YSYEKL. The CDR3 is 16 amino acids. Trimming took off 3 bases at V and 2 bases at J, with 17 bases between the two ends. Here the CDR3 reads CASSQKGVRATYEQYF. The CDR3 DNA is TGCGCCAGCAGCCAGAAAGGGGTCAGGGCAACCTACGAGCAGTACTTC.

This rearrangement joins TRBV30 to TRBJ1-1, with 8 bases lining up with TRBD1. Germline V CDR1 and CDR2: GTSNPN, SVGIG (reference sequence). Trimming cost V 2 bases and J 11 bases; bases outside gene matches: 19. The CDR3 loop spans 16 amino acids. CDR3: CAWSKILIGQGLRAFF. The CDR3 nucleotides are TGTGCCTGGAGTAAAATCCTAATAGGACAGGGTCTTCGGGCTTTCTTT.

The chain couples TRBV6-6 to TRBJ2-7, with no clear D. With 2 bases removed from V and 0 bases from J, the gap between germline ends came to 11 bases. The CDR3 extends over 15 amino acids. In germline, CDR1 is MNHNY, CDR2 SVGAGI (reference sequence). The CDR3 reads CASSYPTGGSYEQYF. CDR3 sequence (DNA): TGTGCCAGCAGTTACCCGACGGGTGGCTCCTACGAGCAGTACTTC.

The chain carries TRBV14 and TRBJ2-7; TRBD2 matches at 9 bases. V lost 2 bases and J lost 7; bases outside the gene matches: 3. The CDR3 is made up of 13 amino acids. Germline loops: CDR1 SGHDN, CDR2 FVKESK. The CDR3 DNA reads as TGTGCCAGCAGCCAAAGCGGGAGGAGTGAGCAGTACTTC. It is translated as CASSQSGRSEQYF.

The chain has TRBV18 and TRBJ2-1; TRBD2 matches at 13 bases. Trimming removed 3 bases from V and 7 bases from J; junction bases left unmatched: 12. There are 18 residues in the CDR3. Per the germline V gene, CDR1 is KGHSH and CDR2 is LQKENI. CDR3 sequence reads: CASSPGLAGDVVMNEQFF. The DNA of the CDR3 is TGTGCCAGCTCACCTGGACTAGCGGGAGACGTTGTTATGAATGAGCAGTTCTTC.

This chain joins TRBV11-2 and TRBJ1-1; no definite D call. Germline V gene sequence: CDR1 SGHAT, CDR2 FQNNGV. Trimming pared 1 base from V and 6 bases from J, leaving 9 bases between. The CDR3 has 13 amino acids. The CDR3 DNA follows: TGTGCCAGCAGCTTAGCCCAACCCCCTGAAGCTTTCTTT. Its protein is CASSLAQPPEAFF.

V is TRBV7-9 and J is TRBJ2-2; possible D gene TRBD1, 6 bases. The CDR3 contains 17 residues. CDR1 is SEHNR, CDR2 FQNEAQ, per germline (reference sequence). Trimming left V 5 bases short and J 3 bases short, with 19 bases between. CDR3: CASSLYVGGADTGELFF. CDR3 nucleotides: TGTGCCAGCAGCCTTTATGTAGGGGGAGCGGACACCGGGGAGCTGTTTTTT.

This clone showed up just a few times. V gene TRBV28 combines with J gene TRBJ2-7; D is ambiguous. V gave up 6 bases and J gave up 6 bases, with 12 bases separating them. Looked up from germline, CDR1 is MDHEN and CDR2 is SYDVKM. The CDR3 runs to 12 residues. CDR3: CASSPHLGEQYF. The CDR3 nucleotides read TGTGCCAGCAGCCCACATTTGGGCGAGCAGTACTTC.

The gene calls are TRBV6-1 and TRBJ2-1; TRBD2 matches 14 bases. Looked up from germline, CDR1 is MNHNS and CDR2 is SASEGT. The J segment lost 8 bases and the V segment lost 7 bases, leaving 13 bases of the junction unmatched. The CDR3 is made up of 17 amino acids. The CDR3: CASTKARTSGRSDEQFF. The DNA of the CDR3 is TGTGCCAGCACTAAAGCTCGGACTAGCGGGAGGTCCGATGAGCAGTTCTTC.

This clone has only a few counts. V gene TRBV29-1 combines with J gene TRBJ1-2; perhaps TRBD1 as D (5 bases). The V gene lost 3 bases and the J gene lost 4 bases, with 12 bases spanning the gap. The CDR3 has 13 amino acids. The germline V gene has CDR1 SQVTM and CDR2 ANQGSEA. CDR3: CSVELTETYGYTF. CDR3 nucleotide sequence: TGCAGCGTTGAGTTGACAGAAACCTATGGCTACACCTTC.

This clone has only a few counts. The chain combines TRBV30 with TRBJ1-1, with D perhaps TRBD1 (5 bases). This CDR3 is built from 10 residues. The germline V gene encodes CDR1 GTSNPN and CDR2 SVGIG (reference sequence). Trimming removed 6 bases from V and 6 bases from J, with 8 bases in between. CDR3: CACGAAEAFF. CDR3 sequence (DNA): TGTGCCTGCGGGGCGGCTGAAGCTTTCTTT.

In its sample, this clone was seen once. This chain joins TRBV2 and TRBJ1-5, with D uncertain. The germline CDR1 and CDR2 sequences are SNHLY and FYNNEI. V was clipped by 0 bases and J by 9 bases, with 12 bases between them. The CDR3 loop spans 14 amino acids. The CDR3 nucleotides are TGTGCCAGCAGTGAAGCCCCCGGCAGTGCGCCCCAGCATTTT. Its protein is CASSEAPGSAPQHF.

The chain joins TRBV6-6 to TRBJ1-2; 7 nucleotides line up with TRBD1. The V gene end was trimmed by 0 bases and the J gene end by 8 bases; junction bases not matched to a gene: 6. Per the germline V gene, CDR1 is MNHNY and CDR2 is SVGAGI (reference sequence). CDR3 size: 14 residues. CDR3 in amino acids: CASSYSDRSSGYTF. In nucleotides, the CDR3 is TGTGCCAGCAGTTACTCGGACAGGAGCAGCGGCTACACCTTC.

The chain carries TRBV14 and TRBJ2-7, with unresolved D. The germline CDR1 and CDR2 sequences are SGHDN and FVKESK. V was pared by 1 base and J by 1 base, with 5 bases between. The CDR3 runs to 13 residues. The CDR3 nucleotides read TGTGCCAGCAGCCAAGGCTTGTCCTACGAGCAGTACTTC. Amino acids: CASSQGLSYEQYF.

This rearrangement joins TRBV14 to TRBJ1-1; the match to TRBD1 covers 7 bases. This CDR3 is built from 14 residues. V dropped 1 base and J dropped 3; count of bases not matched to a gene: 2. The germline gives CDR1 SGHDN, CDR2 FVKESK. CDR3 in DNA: TGTGCCAGCAGCCAAGTAGGGGGCTACACTGAAGCTTTCTTT. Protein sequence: CASSQVGGYTEAFF.

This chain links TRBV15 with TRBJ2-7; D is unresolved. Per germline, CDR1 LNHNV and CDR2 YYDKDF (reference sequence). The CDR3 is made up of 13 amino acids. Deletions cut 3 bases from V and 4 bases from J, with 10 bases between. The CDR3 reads CATSSRQIYEQYF. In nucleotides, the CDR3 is TGTGCCACCAGCAGTAGACAAATATACGAGCAGTACTTC.

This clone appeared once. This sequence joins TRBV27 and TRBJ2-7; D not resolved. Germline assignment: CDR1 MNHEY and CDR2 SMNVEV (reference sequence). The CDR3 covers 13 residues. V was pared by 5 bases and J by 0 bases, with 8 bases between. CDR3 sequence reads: CASSAASSYEQYF. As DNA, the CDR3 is TGTGCCAGCAGTGCAGCGAGCTCCTACGAGCAGTACTTC.